Listed below are T cell receptor beta chains from one sample, sequenced in a study. MiXCR was run by TCRdb on the RT-PCR reads, yielding one entry per CDR3 protein. Of about 680,000 distinct CDR3 sequences in the sample, 12% to 15% were seen once. The material sequenced was memory CD4+ T cells from blood. The receptor set was obtained from a female donor in good health, serving as a healthy control. The CDR3 runs from the conserved cysteine through the conserved F or W. The D gene is left open where the match is weak. A clone size is listed for some rows: how often the clone was seen (once, few, many), or a class if it is expanded.

V gene: TRBV9; clone size: NA; J gene: TRBJ1-2; D gene: TRBD1; CDR3 protein: CASSVQGESYTF; CDR3 DNA: TGTGCCAGCAGCGTCCAGGGGGAAAGCTACACCTTC
V gene: TRBV5-6; clone size: NA; J gene: TRBJ1-1; D gene: NA; CDR3 protein: CASSLPATEAFF; CDR3 DNA: TGTGCCAGCAGCTTACCGGCCACTGAAGCTTTCTTT
V gene: TRBV3-1; clone size: few; J gene: TRBJ2-7; D gene: NA; CDR3 protein: CASSDLSYEQYF; CDR3 DNA: TGTGCCAGCAGCGACCTCTCCTACGAGCAGTACTTC
V gene: TRBV5-5; clone size: many; J gene: TRBJ2-2; D gene: TRBD2; CDR3 protein: CASSSGTSGRTGELFF; CDR3 DNA: TGTGCCAGCAGCTCCGGGACTAGCGGGAGGACCGGGGAGCTGTTTTTT
V gene: TRBV6-1; clone size: NA; J gene: TRBJ1-4; D gene: NA; CDR3 protein: CASLRTRGEKLFF; CDR3 DNA: TGTGCCAGTCTACGGACGCGAGGGGAAAAACTGTTTTTT
V gene: TRBV10-3; clone size: NA; J gene: TRBJ1-2; D gene: NA; CDR3 protein: CAISNTDTGYTF; CDR3 DNA: TGTGCCATCAGTAACACGGATACGGGCTACACCTTC
V gene: TRBV28; clone size: NA; J gene: TRBJ2-6; D gene: TRBD1; CDR3 protein: CASSYPGTASGANVLTF; CDR3 DNA: TGTGCCAGCAGTTACCCCGGGACAGCGTCTGGGGCCAACGTCCTGACTTTC
V gene: TRBV6-1; clone size: once; J gene: TRBJ1-6; D gene: TRBD1; CDR3 protein: CASKGTDNSPLHF; CDR3 DNA: TGTGCCAGCAAAGGGACAGATAATTCACCCCTCCACTTT
V gene: TRBV7-3; clone size: NA; J gene: TRBJ2-3; D gene: NA; CDR3 protein: CASSHGGLEDTQYF; CDR3 DNA: TGTGCCAGCAGTCACGGGGGGCTCGAAGATACGCAGTATTTT
V gene: TRBV5-1; clone size: many; J gene: TRBJ1-1; D gene: TRBD1; CDR3 protein: CASSLAGGNTEAFF; CDR3 DNA: TGTGCCAGCAGCTTAGCAGGGGGGAACACTGAAGCTTTCTTT
V gene: TRBV18; clone size: many; J gene: TRBJ1-2; D gene: NA; CDR3 protein: CASSPSHMVHTF; CDR3 DNA: TGTGCCAGCTCACCATCTCACATGGTACACACCTTC
V gene: TRBV7-8; clone size: NA; J gene: TRBJ1-1; D gene: NA; CDR3 protein: CASIKSGRTNTEAFF; CDR3 DNA: TGTGCCAGCATCAAGAGCGGCAGGACGAACACTGAAGCTTTCTTT
V gene: TRBV4-1; clone size: many; J gene: TRBJ2-5; D gene: TRBD2; CDR3 protein: CASSRAGTSGSQETQYF; CDR3 DNA: TGCGCCAGCAGCCGCGCCGGGACTAGCGGGAGCCAAGAGACCCAGTACTTC
V gene: TRBV18; clone size: NA; J gene: TRBJ1-2; D gene: TRBD1; CDR3 protein: CASSLEGRGRGYGYTF; CDR3 DNA: TGTGCCAGCTCACTCGAAGGCAGGGGGCGCGGCTATGGCTACACCTTC
V gene: TRBV18; clone size: NA; J gene: TRBJ1-2; D gene: NA; CDR3 protein: CASSPPGRQGNYGYTF; CDR3 DNA: TGTGCCAGCTCACCACCGGGCCGGCAGGGAAACTATGGCTACACCTTC
V gene: TRBV27; clone size: NA; J gene: TRBJ1-2; D gene: TRBD1; CDR3 protein: CASRLETGSRGYTF; CDR3 DNA: TGTGCCAGCAGGCTAGAGACAGGGTCACGGGGCTACACCTTC
V gene: TRBV6-2/TRBV6-3; clone size: few; J gene: TRBJ1-5; D gene: NA; CDR3 protein: CASSATTDQPQHF; CDR3 DNA: TGTGCCAGCAGTGCCACCACAGATCAGCCCCAGCATTTT
V gene: TRBV27; clone size: NA; J gene: TRBJ2-3; D gene: NA; CDR3 protein: CASSLRRVASDTQYF; CDR3 DNA: TGTGCCAGCAGTTTAAGGCGAGTAGCGTCAGATACGCAGTATTTT
V gene: TRBV10-3; clone size: NA; J gene: TRBJ1-1; D gene: NA; CDR3 protein: CASADSNTEAFF; CDR3 DNA: TGTGCCTCCGCGGACTCGAACACTGAAGCTTTCTTT
V gene: TRBV10-3; clone size: many; J gene: TRBJ2-3; D gene: NA; CDR3 protein: CAISDYTDTQYF; CDR3 DNA: TGTGCCATCAGTGACTACACAGATACGCAGTATTTT
V gene: TRBV27; clone size: many; J gene: TRBJ1-2; D gene: NA; CDR3 protein: CASKPILEGLGYTF; CDR3 DNA: TGTGCCAGCAAACCCATCTTAGAGGGATTGGGCTACACCTTC
V gene: TRBV7-3; clone size: NA; J gene: TRBJ2-7; D gene: TRBD2; CDR3 protein: CASSLQTSGQYEQYF; CDR3 DNA: TGTGCCAGCAGCTTACAAACTAGCGGACAGTACGAGCAGTACTTC
V gene: TRBV28; clone size: NA; J gene: TRBJ2-7; D gene: NA; CDR3 protein: CASSLIGWQLEQYF; CDR3 DNA: TGTGCCAGCAGTTTAATCGGCTGGCAGTTAGAGCAGTACTTC
V gene: TRBV4-3; clone size: many; J gene: TRBJ1-2; D gene: NA; CDR3 protein: CASSQVRGSFGYTF; CDR3 DNA: TGCGCCAGCAGCCAAGTCAGGGGAAGTTTCGGCTACACCTTC
V gene: TRBV12-3/TRBV12-4; clone size: few; J gene: TRBJ2-3; D gene: NA; CDR3 protein: CASGEDTQYF; CDR3 DNA: TGTGCCAGCGGTGAGGATACGCAGTATTTT
V gene: TRBV2; clone size: NA; J gene: TRBJ2-5; D gene: NA; CDR3 protein: CASSLDSWETQYF; CDR3 DNA: TGTGCCAGCAGTTTGGACAGTTGGGAGACCCAGTACTTC
V gene: TRBV20-1; clone size: many; J gene: TRBJ2-3; D gene: NA; CDR3 protein: CSAVRDPTDTQYF; CDR3 DNA: TGCAGTGCTGTCCGGGACCCCACAGATACGCAGTATTTT
V gene: TRBV5-4; clone size: NA; J gene: TRBJ1-5; D gene: NA; CDR3 protein: CASSLGGVDSNQPQHF; CDR3 DNA: TGTGCCAGCAGCTTGGGAGGGGTCGATAGCAATCAGCCCCAGCATTTT
V gene: TRBV5-1; clone size: few; J gene: TRBJ1-3; D gene: NA; CDR3 protein: CASSLQDPTGNTIYF; CDR3 DNA: TGCGCCAGCAGCCTACAGGACCCAACTGGAAACACCATATATTTT
V gene: TRBV4-1; clone size: NA; J gene: TRBJ1-2; D gene: NA; CDR3 protein: CASSQAGTQNYGYTF; CDR3 DNA: TGCGCCAGCAGCCAAGCCGGCACCCAAAACTATGGCTACACCTTC
V gene: TRBV28; clone size: NA; J gene: TRBJ2-1; D gene: NA; CDR3 protein: CASSSPRESYEQFF; CDR3 DNA: TGTGCCAGCAGTTCCCCCCGGGAGTCTTATGAGCAGTTCTTC
V gene: TRBV2; clone size: NA; J gene: TRBJ2-2; D gene: NA; CDR3 protein: CASSEARTNGGELFF; CDR3 DNA: TGTGCCAGCAGTGAAGCCCGGACCAACGGGGGGGAGCTGTTTTTT
V gene: TRBV20-1; clone size: many; J gene: TRBJ1-5; D gene: TRBD1; CDR3 protein: CSASPPTGGNQPQHF; CDR3 DNA: TGCAGTGCTTCCCCCCCGACAGGGGGCAATCAGCCCCAGCATTTT
V gene: TRBV5-1; clone size: many; J gene: TRBJ2-1; D gene: TRBD2; CDR3 protein: CASSFSGGSGNEQFF; CDR3 DNA: TGCGCCAGCAGCTTCAGCGGGGGGTCGGGGAATGAGCAGTTCTTC
V gene: TRBV27; clone size: NA; J gene: TRBJ1-4; D gene: NA; CDR3 protein: CASSLWVPTQGEKLFF; CDR3 DNA: TGTGCCAGCAGTTTATGGGTCCCCACTCAAGGGGAAAAACTGTTTTTT
V gene: TRBV5-5; clone size: NA; J gene: TRBJ1-4; D gene: NA; CDR3 protein: CASSRAPTNEKLFF; CDR3 DNA: TGTGCCAGCAGCCGGGCCCCAACTAATGAAAAACTGTTTTTT
V gene: TRBV15; clone size: many; J gene: TRBJ1-5; D gene: NA; CDR3 protein: CATSREGNQPQHF; CDR3 DNA: TGTGCCACCAGCAGAGAGGGCAATCAGCCCCAGCATTTT
V gene: TRBV20-1; clone size: NA; J gene: TRBJ2-1; D gene: TRBD2; CDR3 protein: CSATPTSGFVYEQFF; CDR3 DNA: TGCAGTGCTACTCCGACTAGCGGTTTCGTCTATGAGCAGTTCTTC
V gene: TRBV4-1; clone size: many; J gene: TRBJ2-7; D gene: NA; CDR3 protein: CASSPRGVSSYEQYF; CDR3 DNA: TGCGCCAGCAGCCCCAGGGGGGTGAGCTCCTACGAGCAGTACTTC
V gene: TRBV13; clone size: NA; J gene: TRBJ1-1; D gene: TRBD1; CDR3 protein: CASSLNRGLTEAFF; CDR3 DNA: TGTGCCAGCAGCTTAAACAGGGGGTTAACTGAAGCTTTCTTT